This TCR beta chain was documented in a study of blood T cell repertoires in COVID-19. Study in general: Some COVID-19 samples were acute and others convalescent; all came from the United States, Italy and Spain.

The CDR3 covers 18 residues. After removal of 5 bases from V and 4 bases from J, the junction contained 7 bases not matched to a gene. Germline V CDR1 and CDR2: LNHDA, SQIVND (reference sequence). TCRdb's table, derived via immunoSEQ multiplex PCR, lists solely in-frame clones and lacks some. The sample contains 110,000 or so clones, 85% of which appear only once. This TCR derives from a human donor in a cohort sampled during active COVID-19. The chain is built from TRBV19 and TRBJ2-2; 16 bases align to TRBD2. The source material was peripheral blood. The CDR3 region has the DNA TGTGCCAGTAGTCCCGGGACTAGCGGGGGGGCGGGCACCGGGGAGCTGTTTTTT. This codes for CASSPGTSGGAGTGELFF.